These 17 T cell receptor beta chains were sequenced from one sample in a study of T-cell memory formation after mild COVID-19. TCRdb fed the 5' RACE reads into MiXCR, producing one record per CDR3 protein. The sample has roughly 560,000 distinct CDR3 sequences, roughly 22% seen once. Sample: PBMCs or a T cell subset sorted from them (not recorded which). The receptors originated from an adult woman who had mild COVID-19 (a few samples of this study predate the infection). Cell type and time point are not known.

The CDR3 region is CASSLGLAGLGGYEQYF. The CDR3 nucleotides are TGTGCCAGCAGTTTAGGGCTAGCGGGACTGGGGGGCTACGAGCAGTACTTC. The chain joins TRBV12-3 or TRBV12-4 to TRBJ2-7, with 9 bases lining up with TRBD2. The CDR3 runs 17 residues. Trimming removed 1 base from V and 3 bases from J; junction bases left unmatched: 10.

This clonotype occurred a few times. The CDR3 reads CASSETTVPTNEKLFF. The CDR3, as DNA: TGTGCCAGCTCAGAGACGACAGTGCCAACTAATGAAAAACTGTTTTTT. The chain combines TRBV18 with TRBJ1-4; TRBD1 is a possible D gene (5 bases). The CDR3 runs 16 residues. Per germline, CDR1 KGHSH and CDR2 LQKENI. With 5 bases removed from V and 0 bases from J, the gap between germline ends came to 13 bases.

The chain uses TRBV11-2 and TRBJ1-3; no clear D gene. The germline V gene has CDR1 SGHAT and CDR2 FQNNGV. V gave up 5 bases and J gave up 0 bases, with 17 bases separating them. The CDR3 consists of 17 residues. CDR3 residues: CASSPRARRGSGNTIYF. Written as DNA, the CDR3 is TGTGCCAGCAGCCCGCGGGCCCGGCGGGGCTCTGGAAACACCATATATTTT.

This clonotype was picked up a small number of times. This sequence joins TRBV10-3 and TRBJ2-7, with 8 bases lining up with TRBD2. CDR3 size: 15 residues. Per germline, CDR1 ENHRY and CDR2 SYGVKD. J lost 0 bases, V lost 6 bases, and 7 bases had no gene match. The CDR3 sequence: CAIRPGLESSYEQYF. DNA for the CDR3: TGTGCCATCAGACCGGGACTAGAGAGCTCCTACGAGCAGTACTTC.

This rearrangement joins TRBV27 to TRBJ1-1; D is undetermined. The CDR3 has 15 amino acids. Trimming left V 1 base short and J 3 bases short, with 12 bases between. Germline assignment: CDR1 MNHEY and CDR2 SMNVEV (reference sequence). In DNA, the CDR3 is TGTGCCAGCAGTTTATGGGGTAGACTCGACACTGAAGCTTTCTTT. Its translation: CASSLWGRLDTEAFF.

CDR3: CSARDRRKESYEQYF. Here the CDR3 DNA reads TGCAGTGCTAGAGATCGGCGCAAGGAGTCATACGAGCAGTACTTC. J is TRBJ2-7 and V is TRBV20-1; D is uncertain. CDR3 length: 15 amino acids. From germline, CDR1 is DFQATT and CDR2 SNEGSKA (reference sequence). Trimming took 0 bases from V and 4 from J, leaving 16 bases between them.

The chain is built from TRBV9 and TRBJ2-1; D is uncertain. Germline assignment: CDR1 SGDLS and CDR2 YYNGEE. The V end lost 3 bases, the J end lost 10 bases, and 8 bases lay between the germline ends. The CDR3 consists of 11 residues. CDR3: CASSGGPEQFF. CDR3 in DNA: TGTGCCAGCAGCGGCGGACCCGAGCAGTTCTTC.

This clonotype was observed many times. The rearrangement links TRBV12-3 or TRBV12-4 to TRBJ2-1; D gene uncertain. With 7 bases removed from V and 5 bases from J, the gap between germline ends came to 15 bases. CDR3 length: 14 amino acids. CDR3 protein: CASTLYVRNNEQFF. CDR3 in DNA: TGTGCCAGCACCTTATATGTGCGCAACAATGAGCAGTTCTTC.

This clonotype has only a few counts. The rearrangement joins TRBV6-2 or TRBV6-3 to TRBJ2-1, with a tentative D call TRBD2 (6 bases). Germline CDR1 MNHEY, CDR2 SVGEGT. The CDR3 spans 14 residues. V lost 6 bases and J lost 2, with 11 bases in between. CDR3 amino acids: CASRLLAAYNEQFF. The CDR3 nucleotides are TGTGCCAGCAGGTTACTAGCTGCCTACAATGAGCAGTTCTTC.

The rearrangement uses TRBV7-8 and TRBJ1-5; 7 bases are shared with TRBD1. The CDR3 has 14 residues. The junction had 2 bases not matched to a gene; V was cut back by 2 bases and J by 4 bases. Germline loops: CDR1 SGHVS, CDR2 FQNEAQ. The DNA for the CDR3 is TGTGCCAGCAGCTTAAACAGGGGAAATCAGCCCCAGCATTTT. It encodes CASSLNRGNQPQHF.

This sequence joins TRBV15 and TRBJ2-5, with a possible D match to TRBD1 (6 bases). CDR1 and CDR2 from the germline V gene are LNHNV and YYDKDF (reference sequence). The V end was cut by 0 bases, the J end by 4 bases, with 12 bases between. The CDR3 has 15 residues. The CDR3 reads CATSRDRGRGETQYF. In nucleotides, the CDR3 is TGTGCCACCAGCAGAGATCGGGGCAGGGGAGAGACCCAGTACTTC.

This clonotype has only a few counts. J is TRBJ2-1 and V is TRBV4-3; D gene ambiguous. The V end lost 0 bases, the J end lost 1 base, and 4 bases lay between the germline ends. This CDR3 spans 14 amino acids. Germline V gives CDR1 LGHNA, CDR2 YSLEER. The CDR3 DNA follows: TGCGCCAGCAGCCAAGAGGTTTCCTACAATGAGCAGTTCTTC. It is translated as CASSQEVSYNEQFF.

The chain joins TRBV5-1 to TRBJ2-7; 7 bases map to TRBD2. V was clipped by 0 bases and J by 0 bases; unmatched bases: 12. The CDR3 has 18 amino acids. CDR1 is SGHRS and CDR2 is YFSETQ in the germline V gene. DNA of the CDR3: TGCGCCAGCAGCTTGGGTCCCCTCGGACTAGGGAGCTCCTACGAGCAGTACTTC. Translating gives CASSLGPLGLGSSYEQYF.

The chain uses TRBV21-1 and TRBJ2-3; the table's D call, TRBD1, was not checked against the DNA. TRBV21-1 is tagged as a pseudogene. This CDR3 is built from 14 residues. DNA for the CDR3: TGTGCCAGCAGCAAATGGGGCGGGGTAGATACGCAGTATTTT. This sequence encodes CASSKWGGVDTQYF.

This clonotype was recorded a few times. This chain joins TRBV19 and TRBJ2-3; TRBD2 agrees at 12 bases. Germline V lookup: CDR1 LNHDA, CDR2 SQIVND (reference sequence). The CDR3 covers 15 residues. V trimming: 2 bases; J trimming: 5 bases; junction bases outside the gene matches: 2. This chain's CDR3 is CASSITSGRRDTQYF. CDR3 nucleotides: TGTGCCAGTAGTATAACTAGCGGGAGGAGAGATACGCAGTATTTT.

The gene calls are TRBV6-6 and TRBJ1-4; 7 bases match TRBD1. Germline CDR1 and CDR2: MNHNY and SVGAGI (reference sequence). V lost 6 bases, J lost 10 bases, and 17 bases stayed unmatched. The CDR3 consists of 16 residues. The CDR3 reads CASSPQGGGNLGKLFF. The CDR3, as DNA: TGTGCCAGCAGCCCCCAGGGAGGGGGCAATCTCGGAAAACTGTTTTTT.

The rearrangement links TRBV2 to TRBJ2-1; D is undetermined. The V end lost 6 bases, the J end lost 3 bases, and 9 bases lay between the germline ends. The CDR3 runs 13 residues. CDR1 and CDR2 from the germline V gene are SNHLY and FYNNEI. The CDR3 loop reads CASRQPGYNEQFF. The CDR3 nucleotides are TGTGCCAGCAGACAACCGGGCTACAATGAGCAGTTCTTC.